This T cell receptor beta chain appears in the sequencing data of a study of cytomegalovirus exposure and HLA in healthy donors. Each of the donors was a healthy bone marrow donor. Remarks on this clone: Its target is unknown.

The PCR contained 60 Vbeta and 13 Jbeta primers. Sequencing was performed with immunoSEQ multiplex PCR; in TCRdb, only in-frame clones are kept and a portion is missing. The profile shows fewer than 150,000 clones, 78% of them singletons. Trimming took off 11 bases at V and 3 bases at J, with 11 bases between the two ends. The germline V gene encodes CDR1 LNHDA and CDR2 SQIVND (reference sequence). The CDR3 is 11 residues long. The study's findings and limits: It was reported that TCR beta sequences correctly inferred the HLA-A and HLA-B alleles for most subjects. TCR beta V- and J-gene trimming, according to a later analysis, was linked to a missense DCLRE1C variant. The productive fraction for most TCR beta V segments was about 87% or about 30% in an earlier analysis.

The V and J genes are TRBV19 and TRBJ2-7; tentative D call: TRBD2 (5 bases). The sequenced material came from PBMCs. This TCR came from a male donor in good health and CMV-seronegative. The CDR3 loop reads CASGAVYEQYF. Here the CDR3 DNA reads TGTGCCTCAGGAGCGGTCTACGAGCAGTACTTC.